This T cell receptor beta chain was obtained from a study of blood T cell repertoires in COVID-19. Only in-frame clones appear in the TCRdb table, and some are missing; sequencing was by immunoSEQ multiplex PCR. The sample holds approximately 300,000 clones, just over 85% seen once. There are 14 residues in the CDR3. Trimming removed 1 base from V and 5 bases from J, with 9 bases in between. The V gene's germline CDR1 is SGHTS and CDR2 YDEGEE. The sequenced sample consisted of PBMCs or T cells enriched from blood (not recorded which). This sequence was found in a young woman who had recovered from COVID-19. The rearrangement uses TRBV5-8 and TRBJ2-2; D is unresolved. CDR3 residues: CASSLNDWTGELFF. CDR3 DNA: TGTGCCAGCAGCTTGAACGACTGGACCGGGGAGCTGTTTTTT.